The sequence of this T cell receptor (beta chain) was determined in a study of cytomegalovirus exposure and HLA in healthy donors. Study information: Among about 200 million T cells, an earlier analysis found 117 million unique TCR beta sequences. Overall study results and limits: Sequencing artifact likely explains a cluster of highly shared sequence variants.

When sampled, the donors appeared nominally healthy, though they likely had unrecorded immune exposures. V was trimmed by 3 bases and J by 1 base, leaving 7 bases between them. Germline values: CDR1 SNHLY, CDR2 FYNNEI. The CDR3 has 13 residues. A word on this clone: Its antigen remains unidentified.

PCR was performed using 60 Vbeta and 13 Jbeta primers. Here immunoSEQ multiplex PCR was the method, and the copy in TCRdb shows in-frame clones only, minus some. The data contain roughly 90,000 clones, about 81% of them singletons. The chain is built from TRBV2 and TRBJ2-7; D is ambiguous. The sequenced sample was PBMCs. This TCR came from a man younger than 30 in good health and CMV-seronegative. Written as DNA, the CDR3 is TGTGCCAGCAGTGACTGGCAGTCCTACGAGCAGTACTTC. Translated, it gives CASSDWQSYEQYF.